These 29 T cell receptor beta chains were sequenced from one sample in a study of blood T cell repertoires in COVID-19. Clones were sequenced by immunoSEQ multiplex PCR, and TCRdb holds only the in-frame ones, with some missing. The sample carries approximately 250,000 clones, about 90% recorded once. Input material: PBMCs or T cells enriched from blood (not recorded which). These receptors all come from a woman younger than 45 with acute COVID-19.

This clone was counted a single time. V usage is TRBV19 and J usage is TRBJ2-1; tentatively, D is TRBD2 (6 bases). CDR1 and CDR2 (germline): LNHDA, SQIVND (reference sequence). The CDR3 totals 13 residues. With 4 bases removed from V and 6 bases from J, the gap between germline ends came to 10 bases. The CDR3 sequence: CASSTPSVNEQFF. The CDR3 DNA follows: TGTGCCAGTAGTACCCCTAGCGTCAATGAGCAGTTCTTC.

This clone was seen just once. For the CDR3, the DNA is TGTGCCAGCATCCAACAGGGGGCCGAAGAGACCCAGTACTTC. This translates into CASIQQGAEETQYF. J is TRBJ2-5 and V is TRBV25-1; TRBD1 aligns across 9 bases. The CDR3 is 14 amino acids. Germline V gene lookup returns CDR1 MGHDK and CDR2 SYGVNS. The junction had 6 bases not matched to a gene; V was cut back by 7 bases and J by 3 bases.

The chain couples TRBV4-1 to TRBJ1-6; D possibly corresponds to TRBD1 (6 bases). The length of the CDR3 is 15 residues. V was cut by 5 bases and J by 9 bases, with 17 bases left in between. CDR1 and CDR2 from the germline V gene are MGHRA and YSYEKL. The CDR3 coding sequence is TGCGCCAGCAGCTCAATCCAGGGGTTGCGTTCACCCCTCCACTTT. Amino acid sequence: CASSSIQGLRSPLHF.

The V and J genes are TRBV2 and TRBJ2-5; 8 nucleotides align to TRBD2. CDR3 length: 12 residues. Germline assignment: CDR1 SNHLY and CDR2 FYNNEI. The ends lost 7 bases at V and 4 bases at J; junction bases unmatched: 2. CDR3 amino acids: CASIRGGETQYF. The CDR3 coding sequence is TGTGCCAGCATACGGGGGGGAGAGACCCAGTACTTC.

CDR3 coding DNA: TGTGCCAGCAGCAAAGTTCAGGGGGCGAGTGTGGCAGATACGCAGTATTTT. Protein product: CASSKVQGASVADTQYF. This chain links TRBV21-1 with TRBJ2-3; TRBD1, the table's D call, was not compared with the DNA. TRBV21-1 is classified as a pseudogene. The CDR3 has 17 residues.

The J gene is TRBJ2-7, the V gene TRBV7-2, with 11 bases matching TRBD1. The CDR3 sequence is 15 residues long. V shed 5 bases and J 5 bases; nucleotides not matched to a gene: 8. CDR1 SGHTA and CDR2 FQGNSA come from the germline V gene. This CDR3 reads CASSGGDRGFHEQYF. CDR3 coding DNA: TGTGCCAGCAGCGGCGGGGACAGGGGGTTCCACGAGCAGTACTTC. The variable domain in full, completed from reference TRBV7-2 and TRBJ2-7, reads GAGVSQSPSNKVTEKGKDVELRCDPISGHTALYWYRQSLGQGLEFLIYFQGNSAPDKSGLPSDRFSAERTGGSVSTLTIQRTQQEDSAVYLCASSGGDRGFHEQYFGPGTRLTVT.

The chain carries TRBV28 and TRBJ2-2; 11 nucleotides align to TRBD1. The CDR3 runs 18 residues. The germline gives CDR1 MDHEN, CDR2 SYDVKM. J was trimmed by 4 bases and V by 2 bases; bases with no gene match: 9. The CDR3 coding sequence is TGTGCCAGCAGTTTAAGGTCCGGGACAGGGGGAGGCACCGGGGAGCTGTTTTTT. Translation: CASSLRSGTGGGTGELFF.

CDR3 protein: CASSLGSGAGETQYF. CDR3 DNA: TGTGCCAGCAGCTTAGGTAGTGGAGCGGGAGAGACCCAGTACTTC. The J gene is TRBJ2-5, the V gene TRBV7-3; a possible D gene is TRBD2 (6 bases). The germline V and J ends were trimmed by 2 bases and 4 bases, with 14 bases remaining between them. The CDR3 sequence is 15 residues long. Germline assignment: CDR1 SGHTA and CDR2 FQGTGA.

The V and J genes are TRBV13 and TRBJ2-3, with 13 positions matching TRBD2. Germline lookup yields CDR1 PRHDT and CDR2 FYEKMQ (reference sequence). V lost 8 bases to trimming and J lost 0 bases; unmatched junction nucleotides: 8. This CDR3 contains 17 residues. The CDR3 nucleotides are TGTGCCAGCGAGGAACTAGCGGGAGGGTTGAGCACAGATACGCAGTATTTT. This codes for CASEELAGGLSTDTQYF. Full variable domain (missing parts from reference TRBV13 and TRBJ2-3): AAGVIQSPRHLIKEKRETATLKCYPIPRHDTVYWYQQGPGQDPQFLISFYEKMQSDKGSIPDRFSAQQFSDYHSELNMSSLELGDSALYFCASEELAGGLSTDTQYFGPGTRLTVL.

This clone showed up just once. The CDR3 loop is CASSFRDSRNEKLFF. The CDR3, as DNA: TGTGCCAGCAGCTTTAGGGACAGCAGGAATGAAAAACTGTTTTTT. The chain couples TRBV13 to TRBJ1-4; TRBD1 aligns across 7 bases. Germline CDR1 is PRHDT and CDR2 is FYEKMQ (reference sequence). V lost 3 bases and J lost 5; bases outside the gene matches: 6. The CDR3 is 15 residues long.

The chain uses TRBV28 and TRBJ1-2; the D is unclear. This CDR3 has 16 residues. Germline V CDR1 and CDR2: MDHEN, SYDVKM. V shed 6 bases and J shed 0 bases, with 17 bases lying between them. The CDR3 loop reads CASSQARQVANYGYTF. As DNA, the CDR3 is TGTGCCAGCAGCCAAGCCCGGCAGGTAGCTAACTATGGCTACACCTTC.

The CDR3 sequence is CAWSVERTVSNQPQHF. CDR3 nucleotides: TGTGCCTGGAGTGTAGAGCGGACAGTTAGCAATCAGCCCCAGCATTTT. The V and J genes are TRBV30 and TRBJ1-5; tentative D call: TRBD1 (6 bases). The CDR3 is 16 amino acids. The V gene's germline CDR1 is GTSNPN and CDR2 SVGIG (reference sequence). Trimming removed 0 bases from V and 0 bases from J, with 12 bases in between.

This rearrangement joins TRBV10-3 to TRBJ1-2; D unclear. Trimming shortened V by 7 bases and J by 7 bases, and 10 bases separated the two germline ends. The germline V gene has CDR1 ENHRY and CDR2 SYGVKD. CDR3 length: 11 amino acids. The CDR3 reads CAITTAVGYTF. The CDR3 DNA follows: TGTGCCATCACTACGGCGGTTGGCTACACCTTC.

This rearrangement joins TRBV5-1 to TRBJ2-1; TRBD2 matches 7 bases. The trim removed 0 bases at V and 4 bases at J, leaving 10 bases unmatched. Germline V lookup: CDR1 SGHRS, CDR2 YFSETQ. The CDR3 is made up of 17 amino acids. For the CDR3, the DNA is TGCGCCAGCAGCTTGGGGGTGTTAGCGGGTTTATACAATGAGCAGTTCTTC. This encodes CASSLGVLAGLYNEQFF.

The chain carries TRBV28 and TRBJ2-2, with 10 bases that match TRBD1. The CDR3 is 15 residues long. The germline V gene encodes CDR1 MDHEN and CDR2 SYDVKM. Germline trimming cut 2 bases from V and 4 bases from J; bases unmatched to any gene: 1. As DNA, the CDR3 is TGTGCCAGCAGTTTAGGGACAGGGGTCACCGGGGAGCTGTTTTTT. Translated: CASSLGTGVTGELFF.

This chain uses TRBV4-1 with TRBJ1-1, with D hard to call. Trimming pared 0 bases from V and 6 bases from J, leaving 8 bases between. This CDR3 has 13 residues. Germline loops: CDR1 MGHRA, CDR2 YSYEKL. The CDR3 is CASSQEGRAEAFF. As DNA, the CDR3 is TGCGCCAGCAGCCAAGAGGGGAGGGCTGAAGCTTTCTTT.

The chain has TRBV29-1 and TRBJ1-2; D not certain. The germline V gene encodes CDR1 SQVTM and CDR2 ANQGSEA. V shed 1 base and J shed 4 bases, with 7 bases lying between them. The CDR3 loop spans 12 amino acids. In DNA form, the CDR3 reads TGCAGCGTTGAAGTAGGAGTCTATGGCTACACCTTC. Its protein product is CSVEVGVYGYTF.

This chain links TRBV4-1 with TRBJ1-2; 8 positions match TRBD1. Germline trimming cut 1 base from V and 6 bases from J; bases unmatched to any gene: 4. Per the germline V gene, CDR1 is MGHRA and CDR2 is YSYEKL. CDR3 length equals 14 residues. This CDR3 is CASSQVGRGHGYTF. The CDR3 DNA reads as TGCGCCAGCAGCCAAGTGGGCAGGGGGCATGGCTACACCTTC.

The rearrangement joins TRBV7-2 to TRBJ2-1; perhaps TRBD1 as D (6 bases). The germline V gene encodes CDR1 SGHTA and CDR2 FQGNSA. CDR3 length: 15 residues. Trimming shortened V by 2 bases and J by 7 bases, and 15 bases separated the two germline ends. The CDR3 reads CASSLQTGNENEQFF. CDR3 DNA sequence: TGTGCCAGCAGCTTACAAACAGGGAATGAGAATGAGCAGTTCTTC.

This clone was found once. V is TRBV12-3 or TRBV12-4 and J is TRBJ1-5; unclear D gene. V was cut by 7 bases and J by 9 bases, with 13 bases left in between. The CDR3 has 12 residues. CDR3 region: CASKAGLGPQHF. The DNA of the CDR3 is TGTGCCAGCAAGGCAGGACTGGGGCCCCAGCATTTT.

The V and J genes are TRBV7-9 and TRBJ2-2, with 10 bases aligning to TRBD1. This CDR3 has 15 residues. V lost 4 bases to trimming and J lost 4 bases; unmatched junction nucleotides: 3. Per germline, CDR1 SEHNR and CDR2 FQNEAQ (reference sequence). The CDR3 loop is CASSSGQGLTGELFF. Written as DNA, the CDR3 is TGTGCCAGCAGCTCGGGACAGGGGCTCACCGGGGAGCTGTTTTTT.

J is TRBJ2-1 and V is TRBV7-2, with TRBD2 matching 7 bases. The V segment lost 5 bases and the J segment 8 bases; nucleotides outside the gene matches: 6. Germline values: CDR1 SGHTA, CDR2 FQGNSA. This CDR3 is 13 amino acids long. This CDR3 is CASSVRGRDEQFF. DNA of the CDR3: TGTGCCAGCAGCGTGAGAGGGAGGGATGAGCAGTTCTTC.

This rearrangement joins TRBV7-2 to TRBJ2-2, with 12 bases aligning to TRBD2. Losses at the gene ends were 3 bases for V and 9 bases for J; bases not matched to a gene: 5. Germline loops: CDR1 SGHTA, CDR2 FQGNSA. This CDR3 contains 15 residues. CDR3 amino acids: CASSLETSGSRELFF. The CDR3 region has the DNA TGTGCCAGCAGCTTGGAGACTAGCGGGAGCCGGGAGCTGTTTTTT.

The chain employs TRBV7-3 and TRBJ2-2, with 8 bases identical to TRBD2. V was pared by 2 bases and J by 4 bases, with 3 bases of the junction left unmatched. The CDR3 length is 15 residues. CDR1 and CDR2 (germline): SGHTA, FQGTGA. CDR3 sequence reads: CASSLGTSRTGELFF. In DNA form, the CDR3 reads TGTGCCAGCAGCTTAGGGACTAGTCGCACCGGGGAGCTGTTTTTT.

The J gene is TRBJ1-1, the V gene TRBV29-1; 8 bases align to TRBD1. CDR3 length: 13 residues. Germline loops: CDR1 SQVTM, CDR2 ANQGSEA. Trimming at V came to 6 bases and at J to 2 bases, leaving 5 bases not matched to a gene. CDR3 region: CSVDGQGNTEAFF. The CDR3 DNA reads TGCAGCGTCGACGGACAGGGAAACACTGAAGCTTTCTTT.

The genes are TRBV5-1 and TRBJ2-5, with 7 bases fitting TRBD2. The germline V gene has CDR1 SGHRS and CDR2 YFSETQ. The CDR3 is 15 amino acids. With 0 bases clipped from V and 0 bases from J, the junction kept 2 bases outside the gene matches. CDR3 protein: CASSLGGLYQETQYF. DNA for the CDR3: TGCGCCAGCAGCTTGGGGGGACTATACCAAGAGACCCAGTACTTC.

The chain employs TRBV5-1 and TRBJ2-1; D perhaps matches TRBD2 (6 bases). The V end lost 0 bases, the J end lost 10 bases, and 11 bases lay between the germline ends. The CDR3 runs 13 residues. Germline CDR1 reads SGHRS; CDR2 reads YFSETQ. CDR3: CASSLEGGDEQFF. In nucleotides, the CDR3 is TGCGCCAGCAGCTTGGAGGGCGGGGACGAGCAGTTCTTC.

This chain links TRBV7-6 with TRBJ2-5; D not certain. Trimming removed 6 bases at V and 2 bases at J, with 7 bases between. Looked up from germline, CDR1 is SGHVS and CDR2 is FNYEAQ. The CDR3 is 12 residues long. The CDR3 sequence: CASSYIQETQYF. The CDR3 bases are TGTGCCAGCAGTTACATACAAGAGACCCAGTACTTC.

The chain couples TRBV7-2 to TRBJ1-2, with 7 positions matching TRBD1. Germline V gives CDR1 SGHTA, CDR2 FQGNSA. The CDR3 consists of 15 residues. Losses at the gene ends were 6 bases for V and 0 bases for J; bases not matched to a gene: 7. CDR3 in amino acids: CASRDSDRPNYGYTF. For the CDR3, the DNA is TGTGCCAGCAGAGATTCGGACAGGCCTAACTATGGCTACACCTTC.